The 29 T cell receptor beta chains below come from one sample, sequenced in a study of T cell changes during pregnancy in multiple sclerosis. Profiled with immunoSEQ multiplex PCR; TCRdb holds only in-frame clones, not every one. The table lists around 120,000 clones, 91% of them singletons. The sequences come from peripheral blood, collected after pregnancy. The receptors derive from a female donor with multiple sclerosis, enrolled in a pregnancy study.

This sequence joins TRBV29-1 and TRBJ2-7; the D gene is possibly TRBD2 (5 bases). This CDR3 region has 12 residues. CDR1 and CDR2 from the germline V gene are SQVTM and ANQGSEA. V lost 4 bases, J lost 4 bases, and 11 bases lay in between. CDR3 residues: CSVVGERYEQYF. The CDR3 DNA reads TGCAGCGTTGTCGGGGAGCGATACGAGCAGTACTTC.

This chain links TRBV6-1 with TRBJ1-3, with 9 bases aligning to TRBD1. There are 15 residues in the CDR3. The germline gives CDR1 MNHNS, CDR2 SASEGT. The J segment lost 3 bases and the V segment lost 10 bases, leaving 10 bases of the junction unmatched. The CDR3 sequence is CATPDRGGSGNTIYF. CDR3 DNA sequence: TGTGCCACCCCGGACAGGGGAGGAAGTGGAAACACCATATATTTT.

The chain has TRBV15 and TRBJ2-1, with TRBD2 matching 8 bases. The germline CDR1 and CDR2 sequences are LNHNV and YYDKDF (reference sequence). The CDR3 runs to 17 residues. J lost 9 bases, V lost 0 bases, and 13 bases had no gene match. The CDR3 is CATSRESGGPGGGEQFF. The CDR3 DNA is TGTGCCACCAGCAGAGAAAGCGGGGGCCCGGGGGGCGGTGAGCAGTTCTTC.

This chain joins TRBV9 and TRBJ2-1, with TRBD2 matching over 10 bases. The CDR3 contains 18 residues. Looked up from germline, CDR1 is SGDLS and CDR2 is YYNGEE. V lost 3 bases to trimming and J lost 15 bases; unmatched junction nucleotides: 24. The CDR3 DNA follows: TGTGCCAGCAGCGCAACCGGCAGCGGGGGGGCGTCCTCTTCGCTTGGGTTCTTC. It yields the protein CASSATGSGGASSSLGFF.

The CDR3 DNA reads TGTGCCAGCAGCTTTGGACAGGCTAATGAAAAACTGTTTTTT. Translated: CASSFGQANEKLFF. The rearrangement uses TRBV7-2 and TRBJ1-4, with 7 bases matching TRBD1. The V gene's germline CDR1 is SGHTA and CDR2 FQGNSA. This CDR3 is 14 amino acids long. Unmatched junction bases numbered 1, after V lost 3 bases and J lost 3 bases. Looking up the rest from reference TRBV7-2 and TRBJ1-4 gives the full variable domain: GAGVSQSPSNKVTEKGKDVELRCDPISGHTALYWYRQSLGQGLEFLIYFQGNSAPDKSGLPSDRFSAERTGGSVSTLTIQRTQQEDSAVYLCASSFGQANEKLFFGSGTQLSVL.

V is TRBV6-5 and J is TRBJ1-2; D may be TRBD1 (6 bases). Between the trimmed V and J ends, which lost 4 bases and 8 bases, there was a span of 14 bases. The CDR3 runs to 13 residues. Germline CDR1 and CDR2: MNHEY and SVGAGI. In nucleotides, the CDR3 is TGTGCCAGCAGTTCAGGGGCGGGGGGAGGCTACACCTTC. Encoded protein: CASSSGAGGGYTF.

CDR3: CASSLGTDSYEQYF. Here the CDR3 DNA reads TGTGCCAGCAGCTTAGGGACAGACTCCTACGAGCAGTACTTC. The gene calls are TRBV11-2 and TRBJ2-7; TRBD1 is a possible D gene (6 bases). This CDR3 has 14 amino acids. V was cut by 1 base and J by 0 bases, with 7 bases left in between. Germline assignment: CDR1 SGHAT and CDR2 FQNNGV.

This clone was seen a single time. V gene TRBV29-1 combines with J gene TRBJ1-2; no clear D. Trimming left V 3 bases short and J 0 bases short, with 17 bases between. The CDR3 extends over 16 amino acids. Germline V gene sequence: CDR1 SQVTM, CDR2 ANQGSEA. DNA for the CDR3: TGCAGCGTTGACCTCTCTTGGGCAGCCCCTAACTATGGCTACACCTTC. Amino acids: CSVDLSWAAPNYGYTF.

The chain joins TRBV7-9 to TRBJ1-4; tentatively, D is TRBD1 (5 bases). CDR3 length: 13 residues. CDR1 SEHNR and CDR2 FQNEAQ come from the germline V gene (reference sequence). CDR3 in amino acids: CAVAGQADEKLFF. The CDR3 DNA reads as TGTGCAGTCGCAGGGCAGGCGGATGAAAAACTGTTTTTT.

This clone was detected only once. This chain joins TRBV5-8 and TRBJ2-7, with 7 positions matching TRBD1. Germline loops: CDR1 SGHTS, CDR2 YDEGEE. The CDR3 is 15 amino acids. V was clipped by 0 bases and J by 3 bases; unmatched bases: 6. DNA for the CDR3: TGTGCCAGCAGCTTGGCCTTGGGACAGTTCTACGAGCAGTACTTC. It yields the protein CASSLALGQFYEQYF.

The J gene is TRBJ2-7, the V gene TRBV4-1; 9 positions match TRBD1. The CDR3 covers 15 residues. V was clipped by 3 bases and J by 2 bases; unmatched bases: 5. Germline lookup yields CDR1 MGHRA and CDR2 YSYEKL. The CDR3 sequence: CASSHNWDRAYEQYF. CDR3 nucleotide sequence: TGCGCCAGCAGCCACAACTGGGACAGGGCCTACGAGCAGTACTTC.

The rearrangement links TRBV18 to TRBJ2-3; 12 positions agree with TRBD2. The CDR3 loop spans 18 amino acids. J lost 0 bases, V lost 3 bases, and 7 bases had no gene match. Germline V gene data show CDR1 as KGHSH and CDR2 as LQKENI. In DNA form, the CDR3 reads TGTGCCAGCTCACCTCTAGCGGGGGGGCCATCTAGCACAGATACGCAGTATTTT. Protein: CASSPLAGGPSSTDTQYF.

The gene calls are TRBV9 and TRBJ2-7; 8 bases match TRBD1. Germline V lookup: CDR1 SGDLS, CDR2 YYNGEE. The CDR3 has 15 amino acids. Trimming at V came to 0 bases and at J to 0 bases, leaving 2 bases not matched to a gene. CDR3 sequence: CASSVGGTGSYEQYF. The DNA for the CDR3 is TGTGCCAGCAGCGTAGGCGGGACAGGCTCCTACGAGCAGTACTTC.

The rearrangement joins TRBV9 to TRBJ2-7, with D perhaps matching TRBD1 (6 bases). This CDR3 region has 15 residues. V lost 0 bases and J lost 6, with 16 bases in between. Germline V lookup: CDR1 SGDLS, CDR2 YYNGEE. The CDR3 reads CASSVEGGPGFEQYF. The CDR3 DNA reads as TGTGCCAGCAGCGTAGAAGGGGGACCGGGTTTCGAGCAGTACTTC.

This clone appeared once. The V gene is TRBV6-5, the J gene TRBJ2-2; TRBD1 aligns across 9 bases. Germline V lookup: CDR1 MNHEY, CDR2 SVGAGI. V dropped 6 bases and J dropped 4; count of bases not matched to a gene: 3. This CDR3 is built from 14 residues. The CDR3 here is CASRTTGGTGELFF. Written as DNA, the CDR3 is TGTGCCAGCAGGACGACAGGGGGCACCGGGGAGCTGTTTTTT.

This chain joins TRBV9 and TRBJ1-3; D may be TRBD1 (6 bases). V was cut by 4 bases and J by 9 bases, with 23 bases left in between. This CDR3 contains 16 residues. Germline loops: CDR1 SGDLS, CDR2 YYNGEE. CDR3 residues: CASSTGIRDMSGTIYF. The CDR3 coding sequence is TGTGCCAGCAGCACTGGGATTAGGGACATGAGTGGCACCATATATTTT.

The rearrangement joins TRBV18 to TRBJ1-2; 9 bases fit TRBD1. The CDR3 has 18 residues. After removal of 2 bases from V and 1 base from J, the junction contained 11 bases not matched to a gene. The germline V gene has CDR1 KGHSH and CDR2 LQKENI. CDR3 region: CASSPSRTGAGGNYGYTF. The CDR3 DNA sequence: TGTGCCAGCTCACCATCCAGGACAGGGGCGGGTGGTAACTATGGCTACACCTTC. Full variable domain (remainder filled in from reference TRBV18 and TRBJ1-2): NAGVMQNPRHLVRRRGQEARLRCSPMKGHSHVYWYRQLPEEGLKFMVYLQKENIIDESGMPKERFSAEFPKEGPSILRIQQVVRGDSAAYFCASSPSRTGAGGNYGYTFGSGTRLTVV.

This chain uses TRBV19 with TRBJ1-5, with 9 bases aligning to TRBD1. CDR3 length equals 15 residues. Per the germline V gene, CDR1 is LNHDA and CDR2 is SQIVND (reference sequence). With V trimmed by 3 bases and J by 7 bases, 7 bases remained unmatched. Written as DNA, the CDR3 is TGTGCCAGTAGTATGGACAGGGGAAAGGACCAGCCCCAGCATTTT. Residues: CASSMDRGKDQPQHF.

Here the CDR3 DNA reads TGTGCCAGCAGTGAAAGGGAGGAGAATGAAAAACTGTTTTTT. Translation gives CASSEREENEKLFF. The chain joins TRBV6-1 to TRBJ1-4, with D uncertain. Trimming removed 2 bases at V and 5 bases at J, with 9 bases between. The germline CDR1 and CDR2 sequences are MNHNS and SASEGT. The CDR3 has 14 residues.

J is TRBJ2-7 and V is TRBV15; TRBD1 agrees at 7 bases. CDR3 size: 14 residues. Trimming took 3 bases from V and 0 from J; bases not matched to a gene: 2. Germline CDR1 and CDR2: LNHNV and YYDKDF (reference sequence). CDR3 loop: CATSSGTVSYEQYF. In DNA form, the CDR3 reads TGTGCCACCAGCAGCGGGACAGTCTCCTACGAGCAGTACTTC.

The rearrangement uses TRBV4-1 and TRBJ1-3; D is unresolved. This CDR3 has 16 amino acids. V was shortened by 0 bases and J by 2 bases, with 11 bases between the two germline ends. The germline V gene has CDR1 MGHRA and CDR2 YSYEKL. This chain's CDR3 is CASSQEAPTTGNTIYF. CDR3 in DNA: TGCGCCAGCAGCCAAGAAGCCCCCACTACTGGAAACACCATATATTTT.

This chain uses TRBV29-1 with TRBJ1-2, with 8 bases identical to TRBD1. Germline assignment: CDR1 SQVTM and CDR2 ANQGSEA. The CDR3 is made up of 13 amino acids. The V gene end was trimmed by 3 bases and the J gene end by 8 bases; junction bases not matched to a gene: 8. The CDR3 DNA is TGCAGCGTTGAGGGCAGGGGGCTAGGGGGCTACACCTTC. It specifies CSVEGRGLGGYTF.

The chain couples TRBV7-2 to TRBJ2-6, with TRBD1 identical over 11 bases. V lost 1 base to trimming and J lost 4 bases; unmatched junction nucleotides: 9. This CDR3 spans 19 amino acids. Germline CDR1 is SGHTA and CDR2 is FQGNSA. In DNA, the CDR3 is TGTGCCAGCAGCTTAGAGGCCGGGACAGGGGGGCCCGGGGCCAACGTCCTGACTTTC. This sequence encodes CASSLEAGTGGPGANVLTF.

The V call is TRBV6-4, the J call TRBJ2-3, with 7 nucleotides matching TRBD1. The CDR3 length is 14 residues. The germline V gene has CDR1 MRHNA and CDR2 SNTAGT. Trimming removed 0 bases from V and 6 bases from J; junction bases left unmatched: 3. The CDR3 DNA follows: TGTGCCAGCAGTGACTCAGGGGGCAGTGATACGCAGTATTTT. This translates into CASSDSGGSDTQYF.

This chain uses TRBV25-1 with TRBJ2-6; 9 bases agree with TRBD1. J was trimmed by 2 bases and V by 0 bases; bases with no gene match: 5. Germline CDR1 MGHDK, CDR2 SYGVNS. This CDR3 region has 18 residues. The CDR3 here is CASSEYGTGKTGANVLTF. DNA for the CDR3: TGTGCCAGCAGTGAATACGGGACAGGGAAAACTGGGGCCAACGTCCTGACTTTC.

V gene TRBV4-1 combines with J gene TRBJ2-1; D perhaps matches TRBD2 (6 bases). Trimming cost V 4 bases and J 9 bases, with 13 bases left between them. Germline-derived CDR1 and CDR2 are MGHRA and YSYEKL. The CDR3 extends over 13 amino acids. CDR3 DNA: TGCGCCAGCAGCCGGGAGGAGGATGGTGAGCAGTTCTTC. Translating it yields CASSREEDGEQFF.

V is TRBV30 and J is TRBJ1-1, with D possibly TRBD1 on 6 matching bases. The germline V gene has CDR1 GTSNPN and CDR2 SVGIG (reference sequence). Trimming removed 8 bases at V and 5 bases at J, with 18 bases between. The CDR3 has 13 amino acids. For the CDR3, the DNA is TGTGCCCTCGAGGGGGGGCGGGGGACTGAAGCTTTCTTT. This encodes CALEGGRGTEAFF.

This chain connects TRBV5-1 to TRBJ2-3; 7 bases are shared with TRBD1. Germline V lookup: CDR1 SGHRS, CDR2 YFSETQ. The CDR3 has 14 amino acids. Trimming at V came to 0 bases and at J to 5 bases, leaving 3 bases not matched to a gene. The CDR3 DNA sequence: TGCGCCAGCAGCTTGGGACAGGGTAGAGATACGCAGTATTTT. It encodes CASSLGQGRDTQYF.

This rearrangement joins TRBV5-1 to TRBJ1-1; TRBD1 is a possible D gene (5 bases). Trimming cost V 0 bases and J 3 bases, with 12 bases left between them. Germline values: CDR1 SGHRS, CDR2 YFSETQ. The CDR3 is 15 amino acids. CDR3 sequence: CASSLEQGWDTEAFF. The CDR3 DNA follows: TGCGCCAGCAGCTTGGAGCAGGGTTGGGACACTGAAGCTTTCTTT. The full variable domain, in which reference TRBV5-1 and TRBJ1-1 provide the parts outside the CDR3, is KAGVTQTPRYLIKTRGQQVTLSCSPISGHRSVSWYQQTPGQGLQFLFEYFSETQRNKGNFPGRFSGRQFSNSRSEMNVSTLELGDSALYLCASSLEQGWDTEAFFGQGTRLTVV.